A single sample is the source of the 10 T cell receptor beta chains below, sequenced in a study of T-cell reconstitution after alpha-beta-depleted transplantation in children. A TCRbeta library incorporating unique molecular identifiers was prepared. TCRdb reprocessed the PCR reads via MiXCR and lists one record per CDR3 protein. The sample comprises about 510,000 distinct CDR3 sequences, over 9.5% of which are singletons, and about 15% rests with the top ten. The sample in question was PBMCs, mostly from graft donor cells, obtained 180 days after TCRalphabeta/CD19-depleted stem cell transplant. These receptor sequences come from a female patient between 2 and 15 years old who had a stem cell transplant for aplastic anemia, so the T cells may come from the graft donor.

This clonotype was seen ten or more times. The chain's CDR3 is CSADHWEGNNEQFF. The CDR3 coding sequence is TGCAGTGCTGACCATTGGGAGGGAAACAATGAGCAGTTCTTC. The V call is TRBV20-1, the J call TRBJ2-1; 7 bases fit TRBD2. Per germline, CDR1 DFQATT and CDR2 SNEGSKA (reference sequence). The V and J ends lost 5 bases and 5 bases, in that order; junction bases with no gene match: 9. The CDR3 covers 14 residues.

The gene calls are TRBV4-2 and TRBJ1-4; 9 bases are a match to TRBD1. The V gene end was trimmed by 2 bases and the J gene end by 11 bases; junction bases not matched to a gene: 9. CDR3 length equals 15 residues. Germline V gene lookup returns CDR1 LGHNA and CDR2 YNFKEQ. CDR3 nucleotide sequence: TGTGCCAGCAGCCAACGCTTACAGGGGGCGGGGAAACTGTTTTTT. Translation gives CASSQRLQGAGKLFF.

The genes are TRBV7-8 and TRBJ2-1, with D uncertain. The CDR3 is 15 residues long. Deletions cut 5 bases from V and 2 bases from J, with 13 bases between. Germline V CDR1 and CDR2: SGHVS, FQNEAQ. CDR3: CASSAPVGPYNEQFF. CDR3 coding DNA: TGTGCCAGCAGCGCACCGGTGGGTCCCTACAATGAGCAGTTCTTC.

This clonotype was seen a few times. This sequence joins TRBV5-6 and TRBJ2-7; TRBD1 might be the D (5 bases). This CDR3 contains 15 residues. In germline, CDR1 is SGHDT, CDR2 YYEEEE. The V end was cut by 4 bases, the J end by 6 bases, with 20 bases between. CDR3 nucleotide sequence: TGTGCCAGCAGCGGCCGAGCAGGGCGACTCGGCGAGCAGTACGTC. Protein: CASSGRAGRLGEQYV.

This clonotype was found many times. The J gene is TRBJ1-1, the V gene TRBV29-1; D is unresolved. The germline V and J ends were trimmed by 6 bases and 1 base, with 9 bases remaining between them. Germline-derived CDR1 and CDR2 are SQVTM and ANQGSEA. The CDR3 consists of 12 residues. In DNA form, the CDR3 reads TGCAGCGTAGGAGGGCCGAACACTGAAGCTTTCTTT. Translation: CSVGGPNTEAFF.

This clonotype was observed a few times. The chain recombines TRBV4-1 with TRBJ2-6; D ambiguous. The CDR3 spans 21 residues. Trimming removed 0 bases at V and 4 bases at J, with 25 bases between. The germline V gene encodes CDR1 MGHRA and CDR2 YSYEKL. The CDR3 loop is CASSQDGANWVRKWGANVLTF. The CDR3 DNA reads TGCGCCAGCAGCCAAGATGGCGCGAACTGGGTCCGAAAGTGGGGGGCCAACGTCCTGACTTTC.

This clonotype occurred a few times. The gene calls are TRBV4-3 and TRBJ1-2; D remains unclear. CDR1 is LGHNA and CDR2 is YSLEER in the germline V gene. CDR3 size: 15 residues. V lost 4 bases to trimming and J lost 4 bases, with 16 bases between them. This CDR3 reads CASSPAGGIVYGYTF. The CDR3 bases are TGCGCCAGCAGCCCAGCAGGAGGCATCGTCTATGGCTACACCTTC.

Here the CDR3 DNA reads TGTGCCAGCAGCTTAGTTGGCCAGGTTGGAAACACCATATATTTT. Translation: CASSLVGQVGNTIYF. V and J are TRBV7-2 and TRBJ1-3, with D hard to call. This CDR3 region has 15 residues. Looked up from germline, CDR1 is SGHTA and CDR2 is FQGNSA. V lost 1 base and J lost 3, with 10 bases in between.

This sequence joins TRBV24-1 and TRBJ2-1; a possible D gene is TRBD1 (6 bases). The CDR3 is 16 amino acids. V was trimmed by 0 bases and J by 5 bases, leaving 13 bases between them. Germline CDR1 is KGHDR and CDR2 is SFDVKD. CDR3 protein: CATSDLLQGTNNEQFF. The CDR3 nucleotides are TGTGCCACCAGTGATTTGCTACAGGGAACAAACAATGAGCAGTTCTTC.

The genes are TRBV6-6 and TRBJ2-7, with D tentatively TRBD1 or TRBD2 (5 bases each). Germline values: CDR1 MNHNY, CDR2 SVGAGI (reference sequence). V was trimmed by 2 bases and J by 7 bases, leaving 12 bases between them. The CDR3 is 13 amino acids. CDR3 sequence (DNA): TGTGCCAGCAGTTACGGGGGTCAGTGGGAGCAGTACGTC. It is translated as CASSYGGQWEQYV.